The sample holds many counts of the clone carrying this TCR beta chain. These data originate in a study of beta chain features in type 1 diabetes. Study at large: Patients did not differ from healthy donors in age, gender or cell yield.

V lost 1 base and J lost 2, with 3 bases in between. This CDR3 is built from 13 residues. Germline V gives CDR1 KGHSH, CDR2 LQKENI. Since all of the isolated RNA was reverse transcribed, expressed TCRB transcripts were what got sequenced. The assay was immunoSEQ multiplex PCR, and TCRdb's table has in-frame clones only and misses some. Of 300,000 to 350,000 clones in the sample, roughly 8% were seen once. Material: central memory CD4+ T cells from blood. The chain is built from TRBV18 and TRBJ2-1; D is unresolved. This clonotype was sampled from a woman aged 18 to 35 in good health. CDR3 residues: CASSPQAYNEQFF. The CDR3 nucleotides are TGTGCCAGCTCACCACAGGCCTACAATGAGCAGTTCTTC.